This entry concerns a single TCR beta chain. This CDR3 has 15 amino acids. Looked up from germline, CDR1 is ENHRY and CDR2 is SYGVKD. V shed 0 bases and J shed 2 bases, with 5 bases lying between them. The data are from a study of blood T cell repertoires in COVID-19. Repertoires were generated with immunoSEQ multiplex PCR, while TCRdb's copy carries only in-frame clones and drops some. Counted here are under 300,000 clones, just over 85% occurring once; the ten biggest clones make up around 15%. The TCR comes from a man aged 18 to 30 who had recovered from COVID-19. Input material: PBMCs or T cells enriched from blood (not recorded which). The J gene is TRBJ2-6, the V gene TRBV10-3, with D possibly matching TRBD1 (5 bases). Here the CDR3 DNA reads TGTGCCATCAGTGAGTCCAGGGCTGGGGCCAACGTCCTGACTTTC. Its protein product is CAISESRAGANVLTF.